In its sample, the clone carrying this TCR beta chain was seen a few times. Primers: 60 Vbeta forward and 13 Jbeta reverse. Clones were read by immunoSEQ multiplex PCR, and TCRdb kept only the in-frame ones, dropping some. The sample shows about 120,000 clones, 80% to 85% of them seen only once. The CDR3 is made up of 15 amino acids. Germline CDR1 and CDR2: SGHNT and YYREEE (reference sequence). Trimming left V 0 bases short and J 7 bases short, with 16 bases between. The donors (healthy individuals) were bone marrow donors. The data were taken from a study of cytomegalovirus exposure and HLA in healthy donors.

The chain is built from TRBV5-4 and TRBJ1-2, with D possibly TRBD1 on 6 matching bases. The sequence came from a woman aged 40 to 50 in good health and CMV-seronegative. Sequenced: PBMCs. The CDR3, as DNA: TGTGCCAGCAGCTTGGTTGGGGCGGGGGGCTTTGGCTACACCTTC. Translation: CASSLVGAGGFGYTF.